The following is a T cell receptor beta chain sequence with its context. Its antigen remains unknown. The data were taken from a study of shared clonotypes between healthy human individuals. Study observations and caveats: There were few donors, and this limited the genetic and exposure-history diversity represented. Clonotype sharing among donors was thought likely to change with sequencing depth. Sampling was confined to blood; repertoires within tissues likely differ.

Germline V gives CDR1 SGHDN, CDR2 FVKESK. There are 13 residues in the CDR3. V shed 2 bases and J shed 1 base, with 5 bases lying between them. Unsorted samples used tens of millions of PBMCs for genomic DNA. Method: immunoSEQ multiplex PCR; TCRdb's copy keeps in-frame clones and lacks some. Of roughly 500,000 clones listed, 60% to 85% were seen once; the top ten hold over 10%. This TCR came from a woman in her forties in good health. Some clones in this sample may be carry-over from other donors' samples. The sample taken for sequencing was PBMCs. The chain has TRBV14 and TRBJ1-1; D unclear. Here the CDR3 reads CASSQSRNTEAFF. In DNA, the CDR3 is TGTGCCAGCAGCCAATCACGGAACACTGAAGCTTTCTTT.